The rows below give T cell receptor beta chains drawn from one sample of a study of CD8 T cells in Susac syndrome. Each CDR3 protein gets one entry after TCRdb re-called the immunoSEQ multiplex PCR reads with MiXCR. The sample has under 150,000 distinct CDR3 sequences, over 85% seen once; the top ten hold roughly 0.29%. Sequenced sample: CD8+ T cells from PBMCs. The receptors derive from a human donor in good health. The CDR3 runs from the conserved cysteine through the conserved F or W. A D gene is named only where the DNA matches it firmly. Clone size is not always given. Where it is, it says once, few, many or a class for expanded clones.

>TRBV3-1|NA|TRBJ2-7|TRBD2
TGTGCCAGCAGCCCCATAGCGGGAGCTTACGAGCAGTACTTC
CASSPIAGAYEQYF
>TRBV28|NA|TRBJ2-3|TRBD2
TGTGCCAGCAGTTTATTAGGGGGGACTAGCACGATGACTACGCAGTATTTT
CASSLLGGTSTMTTQYF
>TRBV20-1|NA|TRBJ2-5|TRBD2
TGCAGTGCTAGGGGACTAGCGGGAGCAAGGGAGACCCAGTACTTC
CSARGLAGARETQYF
>TRBV30|NA|TRBJ2-6|TRBD2
TGTGCCTGGACTAGCGGGAGGCACATTAGCTCTGGGGCCAACGTCCTGACTTTC
CAWTSGRHISSGANVLTF
>TRBV11-2|NA|TRBJ2-3|NA
TGTGCCAGCCTGACACCCACGTTTGCCGATACGCAGTATTTT
CASLTPTFADTQYF
>TRBV29-1|NA|TRBJ1-2|NA
TGCAGCGTCGATATCCCAGACAGGCCCCTGCAGTACTATGGCTACACCTTC
CSVDIPDRPLQYYGYTF
>TRBV3-1|NA|TRBJ2-5|NA
TGTGCCAGCAGCCAAACAGAAGAGACCCAGTACTTC
CASSQTEETQYF
>TRBV27|NA|TRBJ2-1|NA
TGTGCCAGCAGCCTAGCCCCGGGACACAACAATGAGCAGTTCTTC
CASSLAPGHNNEQFF
>TRBV9|NA|TRBJ2-7|TRBD2
TGTGCCAGCAGCCCAACCTCGGGACTATCGTCCTACGAGCAGTACTTC
CASSPTSGLSSYEQYF
>TRBV20-1|NA|TRBJ2-6|NA
TGCAGTGCTGGACCGGACCACTCTGGGGCCAACGTCCTGACTTTC
CSAGPDHSGANVLTF
>TRBV7-9|NA|TRBJ2-7|TRBD1
TGTGCCAGCAGATCGGGGACAGGGGTACACTACGAGCAGTACTTC
CASRSGTGVHYEQYF
>TRBV7-6|NA|TRBJ2-1|NA
TGTGCCAGCAGCCTAAAGAGACTAGTCAATGAGCAGTTCTTC
CASSLKRLVNEQFF
>TRBV3-1|NA|TRBJ2-1|NA
TGTGCCAGCAGCCTGACATTTAGTGAGCAGTTCTTC
CASSLTFSEQFF
>TRBV28|NA|TRBJ2-5|TRBD2
TGTGCCATCGGGCTAGCGGGATGGGAAGAGACCCAGTACTTC
CAIGLAGWEETQYF
>TRBV28|once|TRBJ2-5|NA
TGTGCCAGCAGGAGCTCAGAAACAGGGACCCAGTACTTC
CASRSSETGTQYF
>TRBV19|NA|TRBJ2-2|NA
TGTGCCAGTAGTATAGCCGCCGGGGAGCTGTTTTTT
CASSIAAGELFF
>TRBV27|once|TRBJ2-3|NA
TGTGCCAGCGGATATCCAACACGGGACGCAACAGATACGCAGTATTTT
CASGYPTRDATDTQYF
>TRBV6-4|NA|TRBJ2-1|NA
TGTGCCAGCAGTGTGCTAGCAAACAATGAGCAGTTCTTC
CASSVLANNEQFF
>TRBV15|NA|TRBJ2-1|TRBD2
TGTGCCACCAGCAGAGGACTAGCCGAATTAAACAATGAGCAGTTCTTC
CATSRGLAELNNEQFF
>TRBV2|NA|TRBJ2-1|TRBD2
TGTGCCAGCAGTGTAATTCCGGGACTAGGTTACTACAATGAGCAGTTCTTC
CASSVIPGLGYYNEQFF
>TRBV9|NA|TRBJ2-3|TRBD1
TGTGCCAGCAGCTCACAGACAGGGAAAGTCCCGGGAGATACGCAGTATTTT
CASSSQTGKVPGDTQYF
>TRBV27|NA|TRBJ2-1|TRBD2
TGTGCCAGCAGTTGGCCGGGACTAGCGGGAGGGCCTCTCGGCAATGAGCAGTTCTTC
CASSWPGLAGGPLGNEQFF
>TRBV7-2|few|TRBJ2-7|NA
TGTGCCAGCAGTGGGTCCTACGAGCAGTACTTC
CASSGSYEQYF